This T cell receptor beta chain stems from a study of Ad26.COV2.S vaccination and SARS-CoV-2 variants. Germline V gene data show CDR1 as LNHDA and CDR2 as SQIVND (reference sequence). The ends lost 3 bases at V and 6 bases at J; junction bases unmatched: 9. There are 15 residues in the CDR3. The table came from immunoSEQ multiplex PCR; TCRdb's copy has only in-frame clones and leaves some out. Here the sample spans a few hundred thousand clones, around 86% being singletons. As for this clone: As yet, its antigen is unknown.

This sample's treatment: 15 to 20 received Ad26.COV2.S at low or high dose, single or two shots; about 5 received placebo; per-sample allocation not given. Day 63 after the first vaccine or placebo injection was the time point for sampling. Study-level points and caveats: Substantial breadth in spike-specific CD8+ and CD4+ T cell responses was reportedly seen after vaccination.

The source material was peripheral blood, sampled in a trial of Ad26.COV2.S vaccine versus placebo. The receptor's source is a person between 18 and 60 years old who received the Ad26.COV2.S COVID-19 vaccine or a placebo. V usage is TRBV19 and J usage is TRBJ1-1; 8 nucleotides align to TRBD1. The DNA for the CDR3 is TGTGCCAGTAGTATCGGGGGACAGGTATATGCTGAAGCTTTCTTT. As protein: CASSIGGQVYAEAFF.